One and the same sample provided the 5 T cell receptor beta chains below, sequenced in a study of blood T cell repertoires in COVID-19 (dated by TCRdb to between 2020 and 2021). Library preparation used the immunoSEQ multiplex PCR assay. TCRdb's version of the immuneACCESS table is confined to in-frame rearrangements and falls short of the full clone set. An unresolved V gene accounts for under half of the shortfall where checked; the remainder is of unknown origin. For this sample there are around 250,000 clones; 70% to 90% appear just once. The ten largest clones add up to approximately 2% of the sample. Sequencing was carried out using PBMCs or T cells enriched from blood (not recorded which). Receptors were obtained from a woman in her forties or fifties who had recovered from COVID-19.

The V call is TRBV5-1, the J call TRBJ1-4; TRBD1 agrees at 9 bases. Losses at the gene ends were 4 bases for V and 7 bases for J; bases not matched to a gene: 8. This CDR3 comprises 15 residues. CDR1 is SGHRS, CDR2 YFSETQ, per germline. The CDR3: CASSDQTGGSEKLFF. CDR3 DNA sequence: TGCGCCAGCAGCGACCAGACAGGGGGAAGTGAAAAACTGTTTTTT.

This clone was observed many times. V is TRBV15 and J is TRBJ1-2; 10 positions match TRBD1. The CDR3 is 14 residues long. The germline V gene encodes CDR1 LNHNV and CDR2 YYDKDF (reference sequence). Unmatched junction bases numbered 8, after V lost 6 bases and J lost 7 bases. CDR3 protein: CATSAETGGFGYTF. In DNA, the CDR3 is TGTGCCACCAGTGCCGAGACAGGGGGCTTTGGCTACACCTTC.

This clone was seen a single time. The gene calls are TRBV7-9 and TRBJ1-2; 7 bases are a match to TRBD1. This CDR3 region has 15 residues. CDR1 is SEHNR and CDR2 is FQNEAQ in the germline V gene (reference sequence). J gave up 3 bases and V 4 bases, and 8 bases lay outside the gene matches. The CDR3 DNA is TGTGCCAGCAGCTCGCCTACACAGGGGTACTATGGCTACACCTTC. Amino acids: CASSSPTQGYYGYTF.

The chain carries TRBV4-1 and TRBJ2-1; 13 nucleotides agree with TRBD2. V lost 0 bases to trimming and J lost 9 bases; unmatched junction nucleotides: 5. CDR1 MGHRA and CDR2 YSYEKL come from the germline V gene. The CDR3 is made up of 16 amino acids. The CDR3 DNA reads TGCGCCAGCAGCCAAGATGCGACTAGCGGGAGGATTGAGCAGTTCTTC. This sequence encodes CASSQDATSGRIEQFF.

The chain carries TRBV7-2 and TRBJ2-1; D is undetermined. Per the germline V gene, CDR1 is SGHTA and CDR2 is FQGNSA. Trimming took 1 base from V and 11 from J, leaving 9 bases between them. The CDR3 runs to 12 residues. The DNA for the CDR3 is TGTGCCAGCAGCTTAGGTACTCCAAAGCAGTTCTTC. Translation: CASSLGTPKQFF.